The next 29 T cell receptor beta chains were all read from a single sample in a study of shared clonotypes between healthy human individuals. TCRdb's copy holds only in-frame clones and misses some; the assay was immunoSEQ multiplex PCR. The sample yields some 2.1 million clones, roughly 93% seen once. Naive-designated CD8 cells lacked CD45RO, were positively enriched for CCR7, and omitted terminally differentiated effector memory CD45RA+ cells. The sample taken for sequencing was naive CD8+ T cells from PBMCs. Receptors were obtained from a man younger than 35 in good health. Some clones in this sample may be carry-over from other donors' samples.

V and J are TRBV14 and TRBJ2-3; D is ambiguous. CDR1 SGHDN and CDR2 FVKESK come from the germline V gene. The CDR3 sequence is 12 residues long. V was cut by 3 bases and J by 1 base, with 2 bases left in between. CDR3 region: CASSHRTDTQYF. The DNA for the CDR3 is TGTGCCAGCAGCCACCGCACAGATACGCAGTATTTT. The whole variable domain, remainder taken from reference TRBV14 and TRBJ2-3, is EAGVTQFPSHSVIEKGQTVTLRCDPISGHDNLYWYRRVMGKEIKFLLHFVKESKQDESGMPNNRFLAERTGGTYSTLKVQPAELEDSGVYFCASSHRTDTQYFGPGTRLTVL.

This clone was seen a few times. At the DNA level, this CDR3 is encoded by other sequences in the same sample as well. The chain links TRBV6-5 to TRBJ2-7, with 9 bases fitting TRBD1. The CDR3 totals 14 residues. With 6 bases clipped from V and 3 bases from J, the junction kept 6 bases outside the gene matches. The germline V gene encodes CDR1 MNHEY and CDR2 SVGAGI. CDR3 DNA sequence: TGTGCCAGCAGCCCGGGACAGGGTCTCTACGAGCAGTACTTC. Protein sequence: CASSPGQGLYEQYF.

This clone was observed once. This rearrangement joins TRBV28 to TRBJ2-5; the match to TRBD1 covers 9 bases. This CDR3 has 15 residues. Germline trimming cut 6 bases from V and 5 bases from J; bases unmatched to any gene: 10. The germline V gene has CDR1 MDHEN and CDR2 SYDVKM. CDR3 DNA sequence: TGTGCCAGCAGGGCCAACAGGGGGCGTAGGGAGACCCAGTACTTC. Translating gives CASRANRGRRETQYF.

V gene TRBV5-1 combines with J gene TRBJ2-3, with TRBD2 as a possible D gene (6 bases). Trimming stripped 5 bases from V and 4 bases from J, with 26 bases between. This CDR3 is built from 18 residues. Germline CDR1 reads SGHRS; CDR2 reads YFSETQ. CDR3 amino acids: CASSSPPSTGLIPDTQYF. Written as DNA, the CDR3 is TGCGCCAGCAGTAGCCCCCCTTCTACGGGACTGATTCCAGATACGCAGTATTTT.

This sequence joins TRBV7-9 and TRBJ2-1, with TRBD1 matching 11 bases. The CDR3 has 15 residues. Germline assignment: CDR1 SEHNR and CDR2 FQNEAQ (reference sequence). J lost 7 bases, V lost 4 bases, and 6 bases had no gene match. The CDR3 here is CASSSGQGGKNEQFF. DNA for the CDR3: TGTGCCAGCAGCTCGGGACAGGGGGGGAAGAATGAGCAGTTCTTC.

This chain joins TRBV4-1 and TRBJ1-1; perhaps TRBD1 as D (6 bases). Germline V lookup: CDR1 MGHRA, CDR2 YSYEKL. The V end was cut by 5 bases, the J end by 3 bases, with 10 bases between. The CDR3 is made up of 13 amino acids. The CDR3 loop is CASSKNRDTEAFF. The DNA for the CDR3 is TGCGCCAGCAGCAAAAACAGGGACACTGAAGCTTTCTTT.

The chain recombines TRBV9 with TRBJ2-3; TRBD1 matches 10 bases. From germline, CDR1 is SGDLS and CDR2 YYNGEE. J gave up 5 bases and V 3 bases, and 6 bases lay outside the gene matches. This CDR3 has 15 residues. The CDR3 protein is CASSGQTGGIDTQYF. Written as DNA, the CDR3 is TGTGCCAGCAGCGGACAGACAGGGGGCATAGATACGCAGTATTTT.

This chain links TRBV10-3 with TRBJ2-5; TRBD1 matches 9 bases. Germline loops: CDR1 ENHRY, CDR2 SYGVKD. The trim removed 3 bases at V and 3 bases at J, leaving 8 bases unmatched. The CDR3 consists of 16 residues. The CDR3 coding sequence is TGTGCCATCAGTGAAGTCTGGAGACAGGGGGAAGAGACCCAGTACTTC. Amino acid sequence: CAISEVWRQGEETQYF.

The chain has TRBV4-3 and TRBJ1-5; D gene ambiguous. This CDR3 is 15 amino acids long. Trimming stripped 4 bases from V and 4 bases from J, with 14 bases between. CDR1 and CDR2 (germline): LGHNA, YSLEER. The CDR3 region is CASSPKLARNQPQHF. In DNA form, the CDR3 reads TGCGCCAGCAGCCCTAAACTAGCAAGAAATCAGCCCCAGCATTTT.

This clone has just a few counts. The chain employs TRBV9 and TRBJ1-1; possible D gene TRBD1, 5 bases. The CDR3 runs to 15 residues. CDR1 is SGDLS, CDR2 YYNGEE, per germline. V lost 3 bases and J lost 4, with 16 bases in between. The DNA for the CDR3 is TGTGCCAGCAGCGCCCCTCAAGGGGTTGGCACTGAAGCTTTCTTT. It yields the protein CASSAPQGVGTEAFF.

V is TRBV27 and J is TRBJ1-2; TRBD1 might be the D (5 bases). This CDR3 is built from 13 residues. From germline, CDR1 is MNHEY and CDR2 SMNVEV (reference sequence). V gave up 9 bases and J gave up 6 bases, with 17 bases separating them. Here the CDR3 reads CASGFRGMDGYTF. In DNA, the CDR3 is TGTGCCAGTGGATTCCGGGGGATGGATGGCTACACCTTC.

Concerning this clone: This specimen includes other DNA sequences encoding the same CDR3. J is TRBJ2-1 and V is TRBV27; D is uncertain. The CDR3 is made up of 13 amino acids. CDR1 and CDR2 (germline): MNHEY, SMNVEV (reference sequence). V was pared by 3 bases and J by 3 bases, with 6 bases between. The CDR3 coding sequence is TGTGCCAGCAGTTTGGCCCACTACAATGAGCAGTTCTTC. This translates into CASSLAHYNEQFF.

A note on this clone: Other DNA sequences in this specimen translate into the identical CDR3. The V call is TRBV9, the J call TRBJ1-1, with D unclear. V lost 2 bases and J lost 1, with 6 bases in between. Germline loops: CDR1 SGDLS, CDR2 YYNGEE. The CDR3 runs to 13 residues. The CDR3 is CASSVSGNTEAFF. The DNA for the CDR3 is TGTGCCAGCAGCGTCTCAGGGAACACTGAAGCTTTCTTT.

The V gene is TRBV9, the J gene TRBJ2-5, with 9 positions matching TRBD2. Germline V CDR1 and CDR2: SGDLS, YYNGEE. The CDR3 contains 17 residues. The J segment lost 2 bases and the V segment lost 3 bases, leaving 11 bases of the junction unmatched. The CDR3 is CASSAVISGLAQETQYF. The CDR3 bases are TGTGCCAGCAGCGCAGTAATTTCGGGACTAGCACAAGAGACCCAGTACTTC.

The CDR3, as DNA: TGTGCCAGCAGTGAGAGGGAGTTAGCCTACAATGAGCAGTTCTTC. Amino acids: CASSERELAYNEQFF. The chain has TRBV6-1 and TRBJ2-1, with TRBD2 as a possible D gene (5 bases). V was pared by 3 bases and J by 2 bases, with 11 bases between. Germline CDR1 is MNHNS and CDR2 is SASEGT. The CDR3 sequence is 15 residues long.

CDR3: CASSLVLGGADTQYF. The CDR3 DNA is TGTGCCAGCAGCTTAGTTCTCGGTGGTGCAGATACGCAGTATTTT. The chain carries TRBV7-9 and TRBJ2-3, with D unresolved. CDR3 length: 15 residues. From germline, CDR1 is SEHNR and CDR2 FQNEAQ (reference sequence). V lost 1 base and J lost 4, with 12 bases in between.

The CDR3 coding sequence is TGCGCCAGCAGCACAGGGACAGGGGTTCCCTACGAGCAGTACTTC. Translated, it gives CASSTGTGVPYEQYF. This sequence joins TRBV4-1 and TRBJ2-7; TRBD1 agrees at 10 bases. CDR3 size: 15 residues. V lost 5 bases to trimming and J lost 2 bases; unmatched junction nucleotides: 6. CDR1 and CDR2 from the germline V gene are MGHRA and YSYEKL.

The genes are TRBV7-9 and TRBJ2-7; TRBD1 aligns across 9 bases. This CDR3 is built from 17 residues. CDR1 is SEHNR, CDR2 FQNEAQ, per germline (reference sequence). The V gene end was trimmed by 5 bases and the J gene end by 5 bases; junction bases not matched to a gene: 16. The CDR3 here is CASSPTHQDRGVNEQYF. The CDR3, as DNA: TGTGCCAGCAGCCCTACCCACCAGGACAGGGGTGTAAACGAGCAGTACTTC.

The CDR3 DNA is TGTGCCAGCAGTTTATCGAGCGGGGTCTGGGGTGAAAAACTGTTTTTT. It specifies CASSLSSGVWGEKLFF. The chain combines TRBV27 with TRBJ1-4; the D is unclear. The germline V gene has CDR1 MNHEY and CDR2 SMNVEV (reference sequence). The CDR3 has 16 amino acids. The V and J ends lost 0 bases and 7 bases respectively, with 15 bases between them.

This clone showed up just a few times. Other DNA sequences from this sample encode an identical CDR3 as well. The CDR3 reads CAGGEMNTEAFF. The CDR3 DNA reads as TGTGCCGGAGGGGAAATGAACACTGAAGCTTTCTTT. The chain recombines TRBV30 with TRBJ1-1; perhaps TRBD1 as D (5 bases). The V end lost 8 bases, the J end lost 0 bases, and 10 bases lay between the germline ends. Germline V CDR1 and CDR2: GTSNPN, SVGIG (reference sequence). The CDR3 has 12 residues.

The genes are TRBV4-2 and TRBJ1-2; tentatively, D is TRBD1 (5 bases). There are 18 residues in the CDR3. Trimming removed 1 base from V and 1 base from J, with 19 bases in between. Germline V gene lookup returns CDR1 LGHNA and CDR2 YNFKEQ. The CDR3 protein is CASSQVVQGEGINYGYTF. The CDR3 nucleotides are TGTGCCAGCAGCCAAGTAGTCCAGGGCGAAGGAATTAACTATGGCTACACCTTC.

The CDR3 DNA sequence: TGTGCCAGTATGGAGTCCTATAGCAATCAGCCCCAGCATTTT. Protein sequence: CASMESYSNQPQHF. The chain uses TRBV19 and TRBJ1-5, with D unresolved. This CDR3 comprises 14 residues. V lost 7 bases and J 0 bases, leaving 10 bases between the germline ends. The germline gives CDR1 LNHDA, CDR2 SQIVND (reference sequence).

This clone was observed once. The CDR3 loop reads CASSGRDRGTTGELFF. The CDR3 DNA reads as TGTGCCAGCAGCGGCCGGGACAGGGGGACCACCGGGGAGCTGTTTTTT. The rearrangement links TRBV9 to TRBJ2-2, with TRBD1 identical over 11 bases. J gave up 4 bases and V 3 bases, and 5 bases lay outside the gene matches. The CDR3 extends over 16 amino acids. Germline V gene sequence: CDR1 SGDLS, CDR2 YYNGEE.

The table lists this clone with a count of one. The genes are TRBV29-1 and TRBJ2-7; D gene uncertain. Trimming took off 1 base at V and 3 bases at J, with 22 bases between the two ends. Germline V gene lookup returns CDR1 SQVTM and CDR2 ANQGSEA. The CDR3 runs to 17 residues. CDR3 coding DNA: TGCAGCGTTGAAGTATTAGCCGGGTTTGGCAACCTCTACGAGCAGTACTTC. Translation: CSVEVLAGFGNLYEQYF.

The chain has TRBV29-1 and TRBJ2-3; 7 nucleotides align to TRBD1. Germline CDR1 reads SQVTM; CDR2 reads ANQGSEA. J lost 2 bases, V lost 6 bases, and 8 bases had no gene match. The CDR3 totals 14 residues. The CDR3 bases are TGCAGCGTAGCCGGGACAGAATTCACAGATACGCAGTATTTT. Translating gives CSVAGTEFTDTQYF.

The V and J genes are TRBV2 and TRBJ2-7; 8 bases are a match to TRBD1. The germline V gene has CDR1 SNHLY and CDR2 FYNNEI. This CDR3 has 13 amino acids. Trimming removed 4 bases from V and 6 bases from J; junction bases left unmatched: 5. CDR3 amino acids: CASSALTGGEQYF. The CDR3 nucleotides are TGTGCCAGCAGTGCACTAACAGGGGGCGAGCAGTACTTC.

The V and J genes are TRBV19 and TRBJ1-2; D might be TRBD1 (6 bases). CDR3 length: 12 residues. CDR1 and CDR2 (germline): LNHDA, SQIVND (reference sequence). Trimming left V 5 bases short and J 6 bases short, with 10 bases between. The CDR3 loop is CASSPGADGYTF. CDR3 in DNA: TGTGCCAGTAGTCCGGGGGCGGATGGCTACACCTTC.

The chain employs TRBV4-2 and TRBJ2-7; TRBD2 matches at 9 bases. Losses at the gene ends were 3 bases for V and 4 bases for J; bases not matched to a gene: 7. The CDR3 consists of 15 residues. Germline lookup yields CDR1 LGHNA and CDR2 YNFKEQ. The CDR3 protein is CASSQYSGRTYEQYF. DNA of the CDR3: TGTGCCAGCAGCCAGTATAGCGGGAGAACATACGAGCAGTACTTC.

This chain connects TRBV21-1 to TRBJ1-2. TRBV21-1 is a known pseudogene. CDR3 length: 15 amino acids. CDR3 loop: CASNPPLGDDYGYTF. DNA of the CDR3: TGTGCCAGCAACCCCCCCCTAGGGGACGACTATGGCTACACCTTC.